These T cell receptor beta chains were read from a single sample in a study of early stage breast cancer tumors. Assay used: immunoSEQ multiplex PCR; TCRdb lists only in-frame clones, some missing. The sample consists of 30,000 or so clones, about 70% of them appearing once. The sample taken for sequencing was blood. The source of these receptors is a person aged 45 to 59 with breast cancer. Both conserved end residues are trimmed from each CDR3. A D gene is named only where the DNA matches it firmly.

.	TRBV10-1	TRBJ1-5	ASSGDGTHRQPQH
.	TRBV15	TRBJ1-2	ATSRDRAGSDYGYT
.	TRBV7-2	TRBJ1-3	ASSLTEFGNTIY
.	TRBV20-1	TRBJ2-2	SVQSPGELF
.	TRBV6-1	TRBJ2-7	ASCLPGISYEQY
TRBD1	TRBV7-8	TRBJ2-1	ASSSKGTGNNEQF
.	TRBV9	TRBJ2-1	ASSGGLLNEQF
.	TRBV5-6	TRBJ1-5	ASSLGGRRGQPQH
.	TRBV12-5	TRBJ2-5	ASGLVNRLVQETQY
TRBD2	TRBV5-1	TRBJ2-7	ASRFLAGSYEQY
TRBD2	TRBV4-3	TRBJ2-3	ASSQASSTSGATDTQY
TRBD2	TRBV7-9	TRBJ2-3	ASSLTGGPGDTQY
TRBD1	TRBV18	TRBJ2-7	ASSLTQGAYEQY
TRBD2	TRBV6-5	TRBJ2-7	ASSGLAGSLYEQY
.	TRBV2	TRBJ1-3	ASNLQGAGNTIY
.	TRBV14	TRBJ2-4	ASSPGSGRYIQY
.	TRBV11-1	TRBJ2-3	ASSRGLGTDTQY
TRBD2	TRBV7-3	TRBJ2-3	ASSFQGLAGGTDTQY
TRBD2	TRBV25-1	TRBJ2-1	ASSELSGGSYNEQF
TRBD1	TRBV19	TRBJ2-3	ASTQQGATDTQY
.	TRBV5-4	TRBJ2-7	ASSLGGWLGIYEQY
.	TRBV7-7	TRBJ2-5	ASSLKSGANRAQY
.	TRBV11-2	TRBJ2-5	ASSPGISPQETQY
.	TRBV18	TRBJ1-1	ASSPGVLNTEAF
.	TRBV7-8	TRBJ2-2	ASSATETGELF
TRBD2	TRBV25-1	TRBJ2-2	ASSVFSRTRGHTGELF
.	TRBV4-1	TRBJ1-4	ASSLRVGTRNWEKLF
.	TRBV4-2	TRBJ2-7	ASSSGGNLYEQY
.	TRBV6-5	TRBJ1-1	ASSYSLGSRGTEAF
.	TRBV6-5	TRBJ1-5	ASSETVSNQPQH
.	TRBV5-1	TRBJ2-7	ASSGTWGPRDEQY
.	TRBV4-2	TRBJ1-1	ASSLRSRTNTEAF
.	TRBV7-9	TRBJ2-3	ASSKRTAGVLSTDTQY
TRBD1	TRBV29-1	TRBJ2-7	SVEAQQGDEQY
TRBD2	TRBV5-1	TRBJ2-1	ASSLAGDRYNEQF
.	TRBV27	TRBJ1-1	ASSQGQMNTEAF
.	TRBV5-6	TRBJ2-6	ASSLVVISGANVLT
TRBD1	TRBV6-5	TRBJ1-1	ASSPQTGWRTEAF
TRBD1	TRBV25-1	TRBJ2-5	ASSRDRTPEETQY
.	TRBV7-8	TRBJ2-7	ASTGDTNYEQY